The rows below give T cell receptor beta chains drawn from one sample of a study of shared clonotypes between healthy human individuals. Data came from immunoSEQ multiplex PCR; TCRdb stores just in-frame clones and leaves some out. The data contain more than 2 million clones, 95% of them seen just once; the ten biggest clones take up under 0.15%. The sequencing input was naive CD4+ T cells sorted from blood. These receptors were obtained from a young man in good health. Both conserved end residues are part of each CDR3. D genes are given only for firm matches. Size is stated for part of the rows, as once, few or many counts, or as a class when the clone is expanded.

V: TRBV6-5; size: -; J: TRBJ1-2; D: -; CDR3: CASTEGYGYTF; DNA: TGTGCCAGCACTGAAGGGTATGGCTACACCTTT
V: TRBV6-5; size: -; J: TRBJ2-1; D: TRBD2; CDR3: CASSSSGGSGNEQFF; DNA: TGTGCCAGCAGCTCGAGCGGGGGGTCCGGAAATGAGCAGTTCTTC
V: TRBV30; size: once; J: TRBJ1-2; D: -; CDR3: CACDRADGYTF; DNA: TGTGCCTGTGACAGAGCGGATGGCTACACCTTC
V: TRBV6-4; size: -; J: TRBJ2-2; D: -; CDR3: CASSSSDGTGELFF; DNA: TGTGCCAGCTCCTCTAGCGATGGCACCGGGGAGCTGTTTTTT
V: TRBV6-5; size: -; J: TRBJ2-4; D: -; CDR3: CASSQISLAKNIQYF; DNA: TGTGCCAGCAGTCAAATTTCACTAGCCAAAAACATTCAGTACTTC
V: TRBV6-5; size: -; J: TRBJ1-1; D: -; CDR3: CASSYSSGSVGAFF; DNA: TGTGCCAGCAGTTACTCTTCCGGGTCGGTCGGAGCTTTCTTT
V: TRBV19; size: -; J: TRBJ2-2; D: -; CDR3: CASSNQGMSGELFF; DNA: TGTGCCAGTAGTAATCAGGGGATGTCCGGGGAGCTGTTTTTT
V: TRBV5-1; size: -; J: TRBJ2-5; D: -; CDR3: CASSLGPKETQYF; DNA: TGCGCCAGCAGCTTGGGACCAAAAGAGACCCAGTACTTC
V: TRBV10-1; size: -; J: TRBJ1-5; D: TRBD1; CDR3: CASSRDRGQPQHF; DNA: TGCGCCAGCAGCCGGGACAGGGGTCAGCCCCAGCATTTT
V: TRBV6-4; size: -; J: TRBJ1-4; D: -; CDR3: CASSDPDRRKLFF; DNA: TGTGCCAGCAGTGACCCGGACCGGCGAAAACTGTTTTTT
V: TRBV13; size: -; J: TRBJ1-4; D: -; CDR3: CASSLRRNEKLFF; DNA: TGTGCCAGCAGCTTAAGGCGGAATGAAAAACTGTTTTTT
V: TRBV30; size: -; J: TRBJ1-5; D: -; CDR3: CAWNTGNQPQHF; DNA: TGTGCCTGGAACACCGGGAATCAGCCCCAGCATTTT
V: TRBV6-5; size: -; J: TRBJ2-2; D: TRBD2; CDR3: CASSWGLAGTGELFF; DNA: TGTGCCAGCAGTTGGGGACTAGCGGGGACCGGGGAGCTGTTTTTT
V: TRBV30; size: -; J: TRBJ1-6; D: -; CDR3: CAWSGTVNSPLHF; DNA: TGTGCCTGGAGTGGGACAGTTAATTCACCCCTCCACTTT
V: TRBV5-1; size: -; J: TRBJ1-2; D: -; CDR3: CASSLTQEGYTF; DNA: TGCGCCAGCAGCTTGACCCAAGAAGGCTACACCTTC
V: TRBV5-1; size: -; J: TRBJ2-7; D: TRBD1; CDR3: CASSFGQGVSYEQYF; DNA: TGCGCCAGCAGCTTCGGACAGGGGGTCTCCTACGAGCAGTACTTC
V: TRBV6-5; size: -; J: TRBJ1-6; D: -; CDR3: CASTVDGYNSPLHF; DNA: TGTGCCAGCACCGTGGACGGGTATAATTCACCCCTCCACTTT
V: TRBV29-1; size: -; J: TRBJ2-5; D: TRBD2; CDR3: CSVELAGGGTQYF; DNA: TGCAGCGTCGAACTAGCGGGGGGAGGGACCCAGTACTTC
V: TRBV5-4; size: -; J: TRBJ2-2; D: -; CDR3: CASSPGLPRELFF; DNA: TGTGCCAGCAGCCCAGGACTCCCCCGGGAGCTGTTTTTT
V: TRBV6-5; size: -; J: TRBJ1-6; D: -; CDR3: CASSYQGYNSPLHF; DNA: TGTGCCAGCAGTTACCAGGGGTATAATTCACCCCTCCACTTT
V: TRBV19; size: -; J: TRBJ2-2; D: TRBD2; CDR3: CASSISGGANTGELFF; DNA: TGTGCCAGTAGTATTAGCGGGGGCGCCAACACCGGGGAGCTGTTTTTT
V: TRBV11-1; size: -; J: TRBJ2-7; D: TRBD2; CDR3: CASSRVGGSYEQYF; DNA: TGTGCCAGCAGCCGAGTCGGGGGGTCATACGAGCAGTACTTC
V: TRBV29-1; size: -; J: TRBJ2-5; D: -; CDR3: CSVRHSGEETQYF; DNA: TGCAGCGTACGACACTCCGGCGAAGAGACCCAGTACTTC
V: TRBV25-1; size: -; J: TRBJ2-1; D: -; CDR3: CASSDRGGEQFF; DNA: TGTGCCAGCAGTGATAGAGGGGGTGAGCAGTTCTTC
V: TRBV7-7; size: once; J: TRBJ2-1; D: -; CDR3: CASSLGGTDNEQFF; DNA: TGTGCTAGCAGCTTAGGTGGCACTGACAATGAGCAGTTCTTC
V: TRBV5-4; size: once; J: TRBJ1-1; D: -; CDR3: CASSLIRGEGTEAFF; DNA: TGTGCCAGCAGCTTGATTCGGGGGGAGGGAACTGAAGCTTTCTTT
V: TRBV18; size: -; J: TRBJ2-1; D: TRBD2; CDR3: CASSPVASGANEQFF; DNA: TGTGCCAGCTCACCAGTGGCTAGCGGGGCCAATGAGCAGTTCTTC
V: TRBV19; size: -; J: TRBJ2-3; D: -; CDR3: CASNGVRTDTQYF; DNA: TGTGCCAGTAACGGGGTACGCACAGATACGCAGTATTTT
V: TRBV10-3; size: -; J: TRBJ2-7; D: -; CDR3: CAISESGSIGEQYF; DNA: TGTGCCATCAGTGAGTCCGGGAGTATCGGCGAGCAGTACTTC
V: TRBV29-1; size: -; J: TRBJ2-1; D: TRBD1; CDR3: CSADRVSNEQFF; DNA: TGCAGCGCCGACAGGGTTTCGAATGAGCAGTTCTTC